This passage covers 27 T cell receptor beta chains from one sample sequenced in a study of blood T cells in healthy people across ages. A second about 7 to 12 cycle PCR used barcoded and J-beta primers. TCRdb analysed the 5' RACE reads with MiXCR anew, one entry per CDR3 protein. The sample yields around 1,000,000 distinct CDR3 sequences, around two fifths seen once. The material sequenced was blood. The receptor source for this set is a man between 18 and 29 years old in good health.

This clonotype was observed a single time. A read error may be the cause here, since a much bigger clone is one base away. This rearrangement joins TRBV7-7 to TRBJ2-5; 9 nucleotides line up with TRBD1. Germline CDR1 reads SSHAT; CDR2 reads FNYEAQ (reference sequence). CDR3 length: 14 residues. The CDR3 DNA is TGTGCTAGCAGCATTGGACAGGGGTTGGAGACCCGGTACTTC. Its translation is CASSIGQGLETRYF.

CDR3 nucleotide sequence: TGTGCCAGCAGATCCGACAGGGGGTCCGACAATGAGCAGTACTTC. This translates into CASRSDRGSDNEQYF. The gene calls are TRBV7-2 and TRBJ2-1, with TRBD1 identical over 9 bases. The last part of the DNA fits TRBJ2-7 better; the J call may be wrong. Per the germline V gene, CDR1 is SGHTA and CDR2 is FQGNSA. CDR3 length equals 15 residues.

The CDR3 is CASSDIHTGELFF. The CDR3 nucleotides are TGTGCCAGCAGTGACATACACACCGGGGAGCTGTTTTTT. The chain is built from TRBV2 and TRBJ2-2; D is unclear. The CDR3 loop spans 13 amino acids. V was clipped by 3 bases and J by 3 bases, with 5 bases between them. Germline V gene data show CDR1 as SNHLY and CDR2 as FYNNEI.

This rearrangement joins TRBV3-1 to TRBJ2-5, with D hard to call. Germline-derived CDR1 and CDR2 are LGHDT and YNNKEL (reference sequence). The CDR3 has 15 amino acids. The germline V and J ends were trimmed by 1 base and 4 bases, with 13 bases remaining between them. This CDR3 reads CASSQARLSGETQYF. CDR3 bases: TGTGCCAGCAGCCAAGCCCGGCTATCGGGAGAGACCCAGTACTTC.

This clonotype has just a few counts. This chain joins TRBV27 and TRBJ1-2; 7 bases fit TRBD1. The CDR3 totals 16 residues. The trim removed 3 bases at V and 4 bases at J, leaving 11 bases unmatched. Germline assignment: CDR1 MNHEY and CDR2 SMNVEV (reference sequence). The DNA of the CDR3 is TGTGCCAGCAGTTTTAGTGGGACAGAGTTTTTCTATGGCTACACCTTC. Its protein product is CASSFSGTEFFYGYTF.

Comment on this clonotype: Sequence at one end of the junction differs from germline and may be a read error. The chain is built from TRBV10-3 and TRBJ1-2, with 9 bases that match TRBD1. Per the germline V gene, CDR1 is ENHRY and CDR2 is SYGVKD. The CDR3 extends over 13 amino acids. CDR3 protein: CAIDSRTGDGNTF. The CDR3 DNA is TGTGCCATCGATAGTAGGACAGGGGATGGCAACACCTTC.

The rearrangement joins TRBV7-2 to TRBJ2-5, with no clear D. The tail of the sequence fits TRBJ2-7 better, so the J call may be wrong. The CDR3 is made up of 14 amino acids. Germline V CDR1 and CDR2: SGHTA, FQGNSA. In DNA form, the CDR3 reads TGTGCCAGCAGCTTAGTTCAAAACACGGGCGAGCAGTACTTC. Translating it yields CASSLVQNTGEQYF.

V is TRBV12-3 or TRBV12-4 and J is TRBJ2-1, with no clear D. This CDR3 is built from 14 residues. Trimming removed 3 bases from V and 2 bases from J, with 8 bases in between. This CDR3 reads CASSFNSPYNEQFF. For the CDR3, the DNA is TGTGCCAGCAGTTTTAACTCCCCCTACAATGAGCAGTTCTTC.

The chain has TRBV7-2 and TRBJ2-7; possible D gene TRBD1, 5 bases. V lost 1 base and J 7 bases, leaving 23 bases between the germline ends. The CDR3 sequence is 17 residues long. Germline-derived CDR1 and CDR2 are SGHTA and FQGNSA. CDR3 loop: CASSLELGQGTYNEQYF. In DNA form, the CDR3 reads TGTGCCAGCAGCTTAGAATTAGGTCAGGGCACCTACAATGAGCAGTACTTC.

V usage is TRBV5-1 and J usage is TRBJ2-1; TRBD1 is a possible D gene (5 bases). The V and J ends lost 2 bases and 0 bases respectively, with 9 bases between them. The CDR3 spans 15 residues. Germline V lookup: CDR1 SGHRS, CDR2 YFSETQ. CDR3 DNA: TGCGCCAGCAGCTTTCAGGGCGGCTCCTACAATGAGCAGTTCTTC. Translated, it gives CASSFQGGSYNEQFF.

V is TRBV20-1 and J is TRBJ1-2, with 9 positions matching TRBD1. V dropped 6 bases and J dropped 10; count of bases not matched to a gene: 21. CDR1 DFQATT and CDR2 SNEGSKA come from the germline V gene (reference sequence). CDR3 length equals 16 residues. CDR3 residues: CSAPRSGGQGLRDYTF. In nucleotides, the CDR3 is TGCAGTGCCCCCCGCAGTGGGGGACAGGGACTACGGGACTACACCTTC.

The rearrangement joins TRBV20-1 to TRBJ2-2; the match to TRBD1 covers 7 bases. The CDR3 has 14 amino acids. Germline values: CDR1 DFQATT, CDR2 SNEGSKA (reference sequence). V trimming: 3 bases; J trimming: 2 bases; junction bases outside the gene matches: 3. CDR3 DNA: TGCAGTGCTAGTGGGACAGACAACACCGGGGAGCTGTTTTTT. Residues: CSASGTDNTGELFF.

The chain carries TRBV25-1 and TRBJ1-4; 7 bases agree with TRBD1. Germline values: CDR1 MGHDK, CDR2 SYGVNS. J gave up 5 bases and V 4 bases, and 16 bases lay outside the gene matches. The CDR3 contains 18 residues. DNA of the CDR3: TGTGCCAGCAGTGCCTCCAGGGGGAAGGCCCCTAAAAATGAAAAACTGTTTTTT. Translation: CASSASRGKAPKNEKLFF.

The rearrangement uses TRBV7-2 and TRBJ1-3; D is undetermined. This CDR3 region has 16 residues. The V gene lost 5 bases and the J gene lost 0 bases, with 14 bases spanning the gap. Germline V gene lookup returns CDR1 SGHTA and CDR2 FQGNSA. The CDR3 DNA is TGTGCCAGCAGCCCCCAGGTGGGCCACTCTGGAAACACCATATATTTT. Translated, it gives CASSPQVGHSGNTIYF.

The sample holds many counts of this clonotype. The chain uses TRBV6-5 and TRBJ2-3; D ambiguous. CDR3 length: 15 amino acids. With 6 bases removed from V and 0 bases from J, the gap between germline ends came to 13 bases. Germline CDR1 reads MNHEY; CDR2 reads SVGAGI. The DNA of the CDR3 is TGTGCCAGCAGCCCACCGGGCCTTAGCACAGATACGCAGTATTTT. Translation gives CASSPPGLSTDTQYF.

CDR3 in DNA: TGTGCCATCAGTGAGTCGGCACAGATCTATGGCTACACCTTC. This translates into CAISESAQIYGYTF. The gene calls are TRBV10-3 and TRBJ1-2; D uncertain. Germline V gene sequence: CDR1 ENHRY, CDR2 SYGVKD. The ends were cut back, 0 bases at V and 4 bases at J, with 9 bases in the middle. The CDR3 extends over 14 amino acids.

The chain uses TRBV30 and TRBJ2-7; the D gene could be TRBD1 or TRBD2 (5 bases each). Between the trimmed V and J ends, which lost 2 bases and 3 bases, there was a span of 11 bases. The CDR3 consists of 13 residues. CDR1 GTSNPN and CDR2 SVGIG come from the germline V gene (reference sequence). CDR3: CAWSRGPLYEQYF. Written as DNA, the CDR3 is TGTGCCTGGAGTCGGGGCCCCCTCTACGAGCAGTACTTC.

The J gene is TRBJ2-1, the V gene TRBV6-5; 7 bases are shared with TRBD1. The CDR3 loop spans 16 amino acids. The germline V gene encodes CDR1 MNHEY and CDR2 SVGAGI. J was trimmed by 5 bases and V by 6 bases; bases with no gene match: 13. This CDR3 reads CASSDPLTRGNNEQFF. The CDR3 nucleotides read TGTGCCAGCAGCGATCCCCTGACCAGGGGGAACAATGAGCAGTTCTTC.

CDR3 nucleotide sequence: TGTGCCAGCAACCTGCAGGAACAAGAGACCCAGTACTTC. Translated: CASNLQEQETQYF. The chain recombines TRBV12-3 or TRBV12-4 with TRBJ2-5; D is undetermined. The CDR3 length is 13 residues. Between the trimmed V and J ends, which lost 7 bases and 2 bases, there was a span of 11 bases.

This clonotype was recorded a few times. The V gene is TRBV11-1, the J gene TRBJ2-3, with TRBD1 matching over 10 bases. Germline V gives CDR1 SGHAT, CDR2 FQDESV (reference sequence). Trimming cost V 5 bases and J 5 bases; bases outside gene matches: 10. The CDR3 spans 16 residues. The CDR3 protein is CASSPKDRGLRDTQYF. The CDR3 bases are TGTGCCAGCAGCCCGAAGGACAGGGGGTTGAGAGATACGCAGTATTTT.

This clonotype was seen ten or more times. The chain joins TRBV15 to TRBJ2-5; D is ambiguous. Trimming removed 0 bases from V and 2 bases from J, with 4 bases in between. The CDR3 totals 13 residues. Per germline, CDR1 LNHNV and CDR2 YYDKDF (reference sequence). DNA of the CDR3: TGTGCCACCAGCAGAGATTTTCAAGAGACCCAGTACTTC. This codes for CATSRDFQETQYF.

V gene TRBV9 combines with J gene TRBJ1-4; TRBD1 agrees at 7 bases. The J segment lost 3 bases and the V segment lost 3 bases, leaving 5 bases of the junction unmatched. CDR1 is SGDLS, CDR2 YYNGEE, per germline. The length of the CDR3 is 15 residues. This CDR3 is CASSASGGANEKLFF. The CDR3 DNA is TGTGCCAGCAGCGCTTCAGGGGGTGCTAATGAAAAACTGTTTTTT.

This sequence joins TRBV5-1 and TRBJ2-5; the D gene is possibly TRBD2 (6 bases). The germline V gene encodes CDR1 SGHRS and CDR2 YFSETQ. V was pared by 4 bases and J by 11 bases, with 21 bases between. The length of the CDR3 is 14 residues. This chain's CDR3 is CASSVVSGYNEQYF. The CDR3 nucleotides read TGCGCCAGCAGCGTGGTTAGCGGATACAATGAGCAGTACTTC.

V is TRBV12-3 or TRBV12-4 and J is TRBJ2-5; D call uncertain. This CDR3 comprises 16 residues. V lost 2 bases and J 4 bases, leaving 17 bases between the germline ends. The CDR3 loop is CASSLWVQTPPETQYF. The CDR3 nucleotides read TGTGCCAGCAGTTTATGGGTCCAGACTCCGCCAGAGACCCAGTACTTC.

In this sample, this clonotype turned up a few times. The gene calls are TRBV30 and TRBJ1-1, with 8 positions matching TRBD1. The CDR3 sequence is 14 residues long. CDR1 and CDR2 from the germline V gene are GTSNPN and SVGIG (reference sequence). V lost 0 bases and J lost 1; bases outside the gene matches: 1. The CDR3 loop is CAWSVGTGNTEAFF. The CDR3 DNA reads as TGTGCCTGGAGTGTGGGGACAGGGAACACTGAAGCTTTCTTT.

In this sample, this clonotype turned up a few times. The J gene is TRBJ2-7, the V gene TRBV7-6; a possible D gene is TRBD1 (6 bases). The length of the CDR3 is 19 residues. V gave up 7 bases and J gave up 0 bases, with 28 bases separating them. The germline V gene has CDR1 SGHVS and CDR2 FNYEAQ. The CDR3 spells CASTLRMESTGTISYEQYF. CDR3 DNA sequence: TGTGCCAGCACCCTTAGAATGGAATCGACAGGAACTATCTCCTACGAGCAGTACTTC. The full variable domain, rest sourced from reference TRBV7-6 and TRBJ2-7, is GAGVSQSPRYKVTKRGQDVALRCDPISGHVSLYWYRQALGQGPEFLTYFNYEAQQDKSGLPNDRFSAERPEGSISTLTIQRTEQRDSAMYRCASTLRMESTGTISYEQYFGPGTRLTVT.

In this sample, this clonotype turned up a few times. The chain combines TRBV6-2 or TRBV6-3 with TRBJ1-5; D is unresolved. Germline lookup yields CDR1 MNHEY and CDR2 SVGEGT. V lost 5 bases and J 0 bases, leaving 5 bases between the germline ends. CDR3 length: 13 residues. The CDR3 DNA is TGTGCCAGCAGTATTCATAGCAATCAGCCCCAGCATTTT. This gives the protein CASSIHSNQPQHF.